This passage covers 20 T cell receptor beta chains from one sample sequenced in a study of PD-1 blockade in mismatch repair-deficient tumors. Here immunoSEQ multiplex PCR was the method, and the copy in TCRdb shows in-frame clones only, minus some. This sample has 90,000 to 130,000 clones, with about three quarters found just once. The source was peripheral blood, collected approximately 60 weeks after starting pembrolizumab. The receptors here all came from an adult with mismatch repair-deficient cancer.

This sequence joins TRBV29-1 and TRBJ2-3; perhaps TRBD2 as D (5 bases). The CDR3 covers 13 residues. CDR1 SQVTM and CDR2 ANQGSEA come from the germline V gene. V dropped 4 bases and J dropped 1 base, with 9 bases sitting between them. DNA for the CDR3: TGCAGCGTTGCCGGGGATGGCACAGATACGCAGTATTTT. This encodes CSVAGDGTDTQYF.

CDR3 nucleotides: TGTGCCAGCAAAGGGAGCCAGTTGACTGAAGCTTTCTTT. It specifies CASKGSQLTEAFF. The chain recombines TRBV25-1 with TRBJ1-1; no reliable D call. This CDR3 has 13 amino acids. From germline, CDR1 is MGHDK and CDR2 SYGVNS. Trimming removed 7 bases from V and 5 bases from J, with 14 bases in between.

The chain carries TRBV6-1 and TRBJ2-2; TRBD2 might be the D (5 bases). Germline CDR1 is MNHNS and CDR2 is SASEGT. The V end lost 5 bases, the J end lost 4 bases, and 11 bases lay between the germline ends. CDR3 length equals 14 residues. This chain's CDR3 is CASSPTRSTGELFF. CDR3 nucleotides: TGTGCCAGCAGTCCTACTAGAAGCACCGGGGAGCTGTTTTTT.

The genes are TRBV18 and TRBJ1-3; 8 bases line up with TRBD1. Germline V lookup: CDR1 KGHSH, CDR2 LQKENI. Trimming removed 4 bases from V and 2 bases from J; junction bases left unmatched: 13. The CDR3 contains 18 residues. In DNA, the CDR3 is TGTGCCAGCTCACTCTCCGGGACAGGAATCTACCCTGGAAACACCATATATTTT. Translated: CASSLSGTGIYPGNTIYF.

This clone was seen only a few times. This chain connects TRBV11-3 to TRBJ2-7; D is unclear. V was pared by 5 bases and J by 2 bases, with 13 bases between. The CDR3 is made up of 14 amino acids. Germline values: CDR1 SGHNT, CDR2 YENEEA. Written as DNA, the CDR3 is TGTGCCAGCAGCACGAAGTCAGACACCTACGAGCAGTACTTC. As protein: CASSTKSDTYEQYF.

The rearrangement joins TRBV5-4 to TRBJ2-1; D not certain. CDR1 SGHNT and CDR2 YYREEE come from the germline V gene (reference sequence). Trimming took off 3 bases at V and 0 bases at J, with 10 bases between the two ends. This CDR3 spans 15 amino acids. The CDR3: CASSSDVSSYNEQFF. CDR3 nucleotides: TGTGCCAGCAGCTCGGACGTTAGCTCCTACAATGAGCAGTTCTTC. Supplemented by reference TRBV5-4 and TRBJ2-1, the full variable domain reads ETGVTQSPTHLIKTRGQQVTLRCSSQSGHNTVSWYQQALGQGPQFIFQYYREEENGRGNFPPRFSGLQFPNYSSELNVNALELDDSALYLCASSSDVSSYNEQFFGPGTRLTVL.

This clone was picked up one time. The J gene is TRBJ2-5, the V gene TRBV6-5; D is unclear. V was trimmed by 5 bases and J by 7 bases, leaving 11 bases between them. The CDR3 consists of 12 residues. Germline CDR1 MNHEY, CDR2 SVGAGI. CDR3 nucleotides: TGTGCCAGCAGTGGGGTTCTGTGGACCCAGTACTTC. Its translation is CASSGVLWTQYF.

This clone was seen only a few times. CDR3 amino acids: CASSVRILGEQYF. CDR3 DNA sequence: TGTGCCAGCAGCGTCCGTATCCTTGGCGAGCAGTACTTC. The chain recombines TRBV9 with TRBJ2-7; no reliable D call. This CDR3 is built from 13 residues. Trimming left V 2 bases short and J 6 bases short, with 12 bases between. Germline V gives CDR1 SGDLS, CDR2 YYNGEE.

The chain links TRBV6-6 to TRBJ1-5; no firm D call. The CDR3 is 13 amino acids. Trimming took 8 bases from V and 5 from J, leaving 13 bases between them. CDR1 and CDR2 from the germline V gene are MNHNY and SVGAGI (reference sequence). The chain's CDR3 is CASGLNRDQPQHF. Written as DNA, the CDR3 is TGTGCCAGCGGTTTAAACCGCGATCAGCCCCAGCATTTT.

V usage is TRBV7-2 and J usage is TRBJ1-2; 10 nucleotides agree with TRBD1. J was trimmed by 4 bases and V by 3 bases; bases with no gene match: 8. The CDR3 loop spans 16 amino acids. Germline V gene sequence: CDR1 SGHTA, CDR2 FQGNSA. CDR3 sequence reads: CASSFRQGAQAYGYTF. CDR3 DNA sequence: TGTGCCAGCAGCTTTAGACAGGGGGCGCAGGCCTATGGCTACACCTTC.

The chain combines TRBV5-4 with TRBJ2-1; TRBD2 aligns across 14 bases. The ends lost 5 bases at V and 7 bases at J; junction bases unmatched: 5. The germline gives CDR1 SGHNT, CDR2 YYREEE (reference sequence). The CDR3 totals 15 residues. This CDR3 is CASSLTSGRGNEQFF. The CDR3 DNA sequence: TGTGCCAGCAGTCTGACTAGCGGGAGGGGGAATGAGCAGTTCTTC.

This clone was detected a few times. The genes are TRBV7-2 and TRBJ1-1, with D perhaps matching TRBD1 (5 bases). V lost 1 base to trimming and J lost 6 bases, with 12 bases between them. The CDR3 totals 14 residues. Germline V gives CDR1 SGHTA, CDR2 FQGNSA. CDR3 sequence reads: CASSLGRSRAEAFF. In DNA, the CDR3 is TGTGCCAGCAGCTTAGGCAGGAGCAGGGCTGAAGCTTTCTTT.

The chain couples TRBV19 to TRBJ2-5; no clear D. The V end lost 6 bases, the J end lost 5 bases, and 13 bases lay between the germline ends. The CDR3 extends over 13 amino acids. In germline, CDR1 is LNHDA, CDR2 SQIVND (reference sequence). Written as DNA, the CDR3 is TGTGCCAGTAGCGACATCCATCCGGAGACCCAGTACTTC. Amino acids: CASSDIHPETQYF.

The chain has TRBV2 and TRBJ1-5; the match to TRBD1 covers 7 bases. This CDR3 region has 14 residues. CDR1 is SNHLY and CDR2 is FYNNEI in the germline V gene. V was clipped by 4 bases and J by 4 bases; unmatched bases: 4. Written as DNA, the CDR3 is TGTGCCAGCAGTGCATCAGGGGGTAATCAGCCCCAGCATTTT. Translated: CASSASGGNQPQHF.

This clone was recorded once. This chain links TRBV18 with TRBJ2-1; 12 positions match TRBD2. The CDR3 consists of 16 residues. With V trimmed by 0 bases and J by 3 bases, 0 bases remained unmatched. Germline V gene data show CDR1 as KGHSH and CDR2 as LQKENI. The CDR3 loop reads CASSPPTSGGYNEQFF. CDR3 in DNA: TGTGCCAGCTCACCACCGACTAGCGGGGGCTACAATGAGCAGTTCTTC.

The gene calls are TRBV4-1 and TRBJ2-7; TRBD2 agrees at 7 bases. This CDR3 region has 19 residues. Per the germline V gene, CDR1 is MGHRA and CDR2 is YSYEKL. The J segment lost 2 bases and the V segment lost 0 bases, leaving 16 bases of the junction unmatched. The CDR3 is CASSQEEVGITGGTYEQYF. In DNA form, the CDR3 reads TGCGCCAGCAGCCAAGAAGAGGTGGGTATAACGGGAGGAACCTACGAGCAGTACTTC.

This chain joins TRBV27 and TRBJ2-7, with TRBD2 matching over 8 bases. The trim removed 3 bases at V and 2 bases at J, leaving 12 bases unmatched. CDR1 is MNHEY, CDR2 SMNVEV, per germline (reference sequence). This CDR3 is built from 17 residues. The CDR3 DNA sequence: TGTGCCAGCAGTTTTTCACTAGCGGATGCCTGGGCCTACGAGCAGTACTTC. Protein: CASSFSLADAWAYEQYF.

This chain connects TRBV30 to TRBJ2-7; 13 bases are a match to TRBD2. The CDR3 has 14 amino acids. Per the germline V gene, CDR1 is GTSNPN and CDR2 is SVGIG (reference sequence). Germline trimming cut 1 base from V and 9 bases from J; bases unmatched to any gene: 6. This CDR3 reads CAWSDGLAGVGQYF. The CDR3 nucleotides are TGTGCCTGGAGTGACGGACTAGCGGGAGTAGGGCAGTACTTC.

The gene calls are TRBV19 and TRBJ2-5; D ambiguous. This CDR3 is 16 amino acids long. V was trimmed by 1 base and J by 3 bases, leaving 15 bases between them. The germline gives CDR1 LNHDA, CDR2 SQIVND (reference sequence). CDR3 region: CASSIGNYRTKETQYF. CDR3 nucleotide sequence: TGTGCCAGTAGTATAGGAAACTACCGTACAAAAGAGACCCAGTACTTC.

This clone came up once. The chain uses TRBV29-1 and TRBJ2-2; D may match TRBD1 or TRBD2 (5 bases each). The CDR3 consists of 14 residues. The germline CDR1 and CDR2 sequences are SQVTM and ANQGSEA. V was clipped by 6 bases and J by 2 bases, with 13 bases between them. The CDR3: CSVTGTDNTGELFF. The CDR3 region has the DNA TGCAGCGTAACCGGGACCGATAACACCGGGGAGCTGTTTTTT.